Each of the 28 T cell receptor beta chains below was sequenced from the same sample in a study of shared clonotypes between healthy human individuals. Clones were sequenced by immunoSEQ multiplex PCR, and TCRdb holds only the in-frame ones, with some missing. The sample includes fewer than 850,000 clones, more than 70% of them seen just once. Source material: memory CD4+ T cells sorted from blood. Subset: CD45RA-negative fraction. Receptors were obtained from a woman aged 25-40 years in good health.

This clone was found a few times. The gene calls are TRBV10-3 and TRBJ2-7, with TRBD2 as a possible D gene (6 bases). Looked up from germline, CDR1 is ENHRY and CDR2 is SYGVKD. Between the trimmed V and J ends, which lost 1 base and 3 bases, there was a span of 10 bases. The length of the CDR3 is 14 residues. CDR3 in amino acids: CAISEYGGGYEQYF. The CDR3 region has the DNA TGTGCCATCAGTGAGTATGGGGGAGGCTACGAGCAGTACTTC.

The CDR3 sequence is CASNRRVGTDTQYF. In DNA form, the CDR3 reads TGTGCCAGCAATCGCAGGGTAGGCACAGATACGCAGTATTTT. The rearrangement joins TRBV2 to TRBJ2-3, with a possible D match to TRBD1 (5 bases). CDR1 SNHLY and CDR2 FYNNEI come from the germline V gene. Trimming removed 7 bases at V and 1 base at J, with 12 bases between. The CDR3 loop spans 14 amino acids.

The chain combines TRBV27 with TRBJ2-1, with 8 bases aligning to TRBD1. The germline gives CDR1 MNHEY, CDR2 SMNVEV (reference sequence). V lost 3 bases, J lost 3 bases, and 7 bases stayed unmatched. CDR3 size: 16 residues. This CDR3 reads CASSFQGQANYNEQFF. The DNA of the CDR3 is TGTGCCAGCAGTTTCCAGGGACAGGCCAACTACAATGAGCAGTTCTTC.

The rearrangement uses TRBV18 and TRBJ2-7; 7 bases align to TRBD1. V was clipped by 2 bases and J by 7 bases; unmatched bases: 8. This CDR3 has 14 residues. The germline V gene has CDR1 KGHSH and CDR2 LQKENI. The CDR3 reads CASSPEQGFWEQYF. The CDR3 coding sequence is TGTGCCAGCTCACCAGAACAGGGGTTCTGGGAGCAGTACTTC.

The chain employs TRBV11-1 and TRBJ2-7; no definite D call. The CDR3 has 13 amino acids. Germline CDR1 SGHAT, CDR2 FQDESV (reference sequence). Trimming left V 5 bases short and J 4 bases short, with 12 bases between. The CDR3 DNA is TGTGCCAGCAGCGTTGACTGGAGATACGAGCAGTACTTC. This encodes CASSVDWRYEQYF.

This chain connects TRBV7-9 to TRBJ1-2, with 9 bases aligning to TRBD1. This CDR3 region has 16 residues. V shed 3 bases and J 5 bases; nucleotides not matched to a gene: 10. Germline V gives CDR1 SEHNR, CDR2 FQNEAQ (reference sequence). CDR3 in amino acids: CASSFDRGNKGYGYTF. CDR3 DNA: TGTGCCAGCAGCTTCGACAGGGGGAACAAGGGATATGGCTACACCTTC. Full variable domain (outside the CDR3, taken from reference TRBV7-9 and TRBJ1-2): DTGVSQNPRHKITKRGQNVTFRCDPISEHNRLYWYRQTLGQGPEFLTYFQNEAQLEKSRLLSDRFSAERPKGSFSTLEIQRTEQGDSAMYLCASSFDRGNKGYGYTFGSGTRLTVV.

The rearrangement joins TRBV2 to TRBJ2-2, with 8 bases lining up with TRBD2. CDR3 length: 15 residues. Trimming at V came to 3 bases and at J to 7 bases, leaving 7 bases not matched to a gene. CDR1 is SNHLY and CDR2 is FYNNEI in the germline V gene. CDR3 coding DNA: TGTGCCAGCAGTGAGGCTAGCGGGCAGATCGGGGAGCTGTTTTTT. It translates to CASSEASGQIGELFF. Full variable domain (rest looked up from reference TRBV2 and TRBJ2-2): EPEVTQTPSHQVTQMGQEVILRCVPISNHLYFYWYRQILGQKVEFLVSFYNNEISEKSEIFDDQFSVERPDGSNFTLKIRSTKLEDSAMYFCASSEASGQIGELFFGEGSRLTVL.

This clone was counted between two and nine times. This chain uses TRBV18 with TRBJ2-2, with D perhaps matching TRBD2 (5 bases). Germline V lookup: CDR1 KGHSH, CDR2 LQKENI. The CDR3 is 14 residues long. Trimming stripped 8 bases from V and 2 bases from J, with 12 bases between. In DNA form, the CDR3 reads TGTGCCAGCCTAGGAGCGGTTAACACCGGGGAGCTGTTTTTT. The encoded protein is CASLGAVNTGELFF. Looking up the rest from reference TRBV18 and TRBJ2-2 gives the full variable domain: NAGVMQNPRHLVRRRGQEARLRCSPMKGHSHVYWYRQLPEEGLKFMVYLQKENIIDESGMPKERFSAEFPKEGPSILRIQQVVRGDSAAYFCASLGAVNTGELFFGEGSRLTVL.

The rearrangement links TRBV18 to TRBJ1-5; 9 bases align to TRBD1. Losses at the gene ends were 6 bases for V and 7 bases for J; bases not matched to a gene: 10. CDR1 is KGHSH, CDR2 LQKENI, per germline. This CDR3 spans 15 amino acids. CDR3 bases: TGTGCCAGCTCCCTTACAGGGGGCGCGGGACAGCCCCAGCATTTT. Translated, it gives CASSLTGGAGQPQHF.

The chain joins TRBV6-1 to TRBJ1-3, with 8 positions matching TRBD1. V trimming: 7 bases; J trimming: 0 bases; junction bases outside the gene matches: 5. Germline loops: CDR1 MNHNS, CDR2 SASEGT. The CDR3 spans 15 residues. CDR3 nucleotides: TGTGCCAGCACCGGACAGGGTCACTCTGGAAACACCATATATTTT. Its translation: CASTGQGHSGNTIYF.

This chain joins TRBV28 and TRBJ2-5, with TRBD2 identical over 9 bases. CDR1 and CDR2 from the germline V gene are MDHEN and SYDVKM. The trim removed 4 bases at V and 5 bases at J, leaving 20 bases unmatched. CDR3 size: 19 residues. CDR3 loop: CASSSRRTSATPSRETQYF. The CDR3, as DNA: TGTGCCAGCAGTTCTCGAAGGACTAGCGCTACACCGAGTCGGGAGACCCAGTACTTC.

The V gene is TRBV4-1, the J gene TRBJ2-6; tentative D call: TRBD2 (5 bases). V lost 3 bases, J lost 1 base, and 10 bases lay in between. This CDR3 has 16 amino acids. Germline V gives CDR1 MGHRA, CDR2 YSYEKL. CDR3 DNA sequence: TGCGCCAGCAGCCACATTTCGGGGTCTGGGGCCAACGTCCTGACTTTC. Encoded protein: CASSHISGSGANVLTF.

The genes are TRBV28 and TRBJ1-3; D not certain. The V end lost 4 bases, the J end lost 2 bases, and 12 bases lay between the germline ends. Germline loops: CDR1 MDHEN, CDR2 SYDVKM. This CDR3 contains 15 residues. The DNA for the CDR3 is TGTGCCAGCAGTTCGGCCCGGAAGACTGGAAACACCATATATTTT. Amino acid sequence: CASSSARKTGNTIYF.

This chain links TRBV5-1 with TRBJ2-3; D might be TRBD1 or TRBD2, each matching 5 bases. The CDR3 is 16 amino acids. Germline V gene data show CDR1 as SGHRS and CDR2 as YFSETQ. V lost 3 bases and J lost 0, with 14 bases in between. The CDR3 protein is CASSYGSWGSTDTQYF. CDR3 sequence (DNA): TGCGCCAGCAGCTACGGCTCGTGGGGGAGCACAGATACGCAGTATTTT.

A single count supports this clone. J is TRBJ2-7 and V is TRBV6-5; 7 nucleotides align to TRBD2. This CDR3 has 15 amino acids. The V gene end was trimmed by 3 bases and the J gene end by 1 base; junction bases not matched to a gene: 6. Germline V CDR1 and CDR2: MNHEY, SVGAGI. CDR3 nucleotide sequence: TGTGCCAGCAGTTATCCAGCGGGAACTTCCTACGAGCAGTACTTC. It is translated as CASSYPAGTSYEQYF.

The V call is TRBV25-1, the J call TRBJ1-2; D is unresolved. Deletions cut 6 bases from V and 4 bases from J, with 12 bases between. Germline CDR1 and CDR2: MGHDK and SYGVNS. This CDR3 has 13 amino acids. The CDR3 region has the DNA TGTGCCAGCAGCCCCCTGGTGGGCTATGGCTACACCTTC. Translated, it gives CASSPLVGYGYTF.

The V gene is TRBV4-2, the J gene TRBJ2-1; the D is unclear. The CDR3 totals 16 residues. Germline lookup yields CDR1 LGHNA and CDR2 YNFKEQ. The ends were cut back, 0 bases at V and 4 bases at J, with 13 bases in the middle. CDR3 amino acids: CASSQESGTGYNEQFF. In DNA, the CDR3 is TGTGCCAGCAGCCAAGAGTCTGGCACCGGGTACAATGAGCAGTTCTTC.

CDR3 nucleotides: TGTGCCAGTAAAAGACAGGGGGCAACAGATACGCAGTATTTT. This codes for CASKRQGATDTQYF. The chain combines TRBV19 with TRBJ2-3; 10 nucleotides line up with TRBD1. The CDR3 is 14 amino acids. Germline V CDR1 and CDR2: LNHDA, SQIVND (reference sequence). V was clipped by 7 bases and J by 3 bases; unmatched bases: 4.

This clone has only one observation. V is TRBV28 and J is TRBJ2-1; 12 bases match TRBD2. The CDR3 consists of 16 residues. V dropped 6 bases and J dropped 9; count of bases not matched to a gene: 12. Per germline, CDR1 MDHEN and CDR2 SYDVKM. CDR3 DNA sequence: TGTGCCAGCAGCTCCCCGACTAGCGGGAGTCGTAGTGAGCAGTTCTTC. It is translated as CASSSPTSGSRSEQFF. Full variable domain (remainder filled in from reference TRBV28 and TRBJ2-1): DVKVTQSSRYLVKRTGEKVFLECVQDMDHENMFWYRQDPGLGLRLIYFSYDVKMKEKGDIPEGYSVSREKKERFSLILESASTNQTSMYLCASSSPTSGSRSEQFFGPGTRLTVL.

This clone was observed a single time. V and J are TRBV18 and TRBJ1-4; TRBD1 matches 9 bases. This CDR3 is built from 15 residues. V lost 5 bases to trimming and J lost 4 bases; unmatched junction nucleotides: 5. From germline, CDR1 is KGHSH and CDR2 LQKENI. CDR3 region: CASSMGQGRNEKLFF. The CDR3 bases are TGTGCCAGCTCAATGGGACAGGGCCGTAATGAAAAACTGTTTTTT.

This clone was seen only once. The V and J genes are TRBV28 and TRBJ2-2; 7 bases fit TRBD1. Losses at the gene ends were 11 bases for V and 4 bases for J; bases not matched to a gene: 4. The CDR3 runs 12 residues. The V gene's germline CDR1 is MDHEN and CDR2 SYDVKM. This chain's CDR3 is CAGAGGTGELFF. The CDR3 region has the DNA TGTGCCGGGGCAGGGGGCACCGGGGAGCTGTTTTTT. Full variable domain (rest looked up from reference TRBV28 and TRBJ2-2): DVKVTQSSRYLVKRTGEKVFLECVQDMDHENMFWYRQDPGLGLRLIYFSYDVKMKEKGDIPEGYSVSREKKERFSLILESASTNQTSMYLCAGAGGTGELFFGEGSRLTVL.

V is TRBV5-6 and J is TRBJ1-1, with 7 bases fitting TRBD1. Germline assignment: CDR1 SGHDT and CDR2 YYEEEE. This CDR3 contains 16 residues. Trimming took 6 bases from V and 10 from J; bases not matched to a gene: 21. The CDR3 DNA reads as TGTGCCAGCATCTCAGGGACAGACGCACCCTATGTCGGAGCTTTCTTT. This translates into CASISGTDAPYVGAFF.

This clone has a single count. The chain's CDR3 is CSGATGGNTIYF. DNA for the CDR3: TGCAGCGGCGCGACAGGGGGAAACACCATATATTTT. The V call is TRBV29-1, the J call TRBJ1-3, with 7 bases matching TRBD1. Germline CDR1 reads SQVTM; CDR2 reads ANQGSEA. The J segment lost 4 bases and the V segment lost 7 bases, leaving 4 bases of the junction unmatched. This CDR3 is built from 12 residues.

The gene calls are TRBV11-2 and TRBJ2-7; 8 positions agree with TRBD2. V shed 3 bases, J shed 6 bases, and the junction held 1 base outside the gene matches. Germline V gene data show CDR1 as SGHAT and CDR2 as FQNNGV. The length of the CDR3 is 12 residues. Here the CDR3 DNA reads TGTGCCAGCAGCTTCGGGGGGGGCGAGCAGTACTTC. Amino acids: CASSFGGGEQYF.

The J gene is TRBJ1-2, the V gene TRBV6-5; TRBD1 agrees at 7 bases. The V segment lost 2 bases and the J segment 10 bases; nucleotides outside the gene matches: 7. The CDR3 has 13 residues. CDR1 is MNHEY, CDR2 SVGAGI, per germline. The CDR3 DNA reads as TGTGCCAGCAGTTACACATTACAGGGGACCTACACCTTC. Translation: CASSYTLQGTYTF.

The chain recombines TRBV27 with TRBJ2-7; 8 bases align to TRBD1. Per the germline V gene, CDR1 is MNHEY and CDR2 is SMNVEV (reference sequence). CDR3 length: 14 amino acids. Unmatched junction bases numbered 8, after V lost 4 bases and J lost 6 bases. CDR3 amino acids: CASSSSDRESEQYF. CDR3 nucleotides: TGTGCCAGCAGTTCCTCGGACAGGGAGAGCGAGCAGTACTTC.

The gene calls are TRBV4-1 and TRBJ1-2; D is ambiguous. The CDR3 consists of 16 residues. Germline V gives CDR1 MGHRA, CDR2 YSYEKL. V gave up 0 bases and J gave up 7 bases, with 18 bases separating them. In nucleotides, the CDR3 is TGCGCCAGCAGCCAAGATCTTGGTTCAATCCCCTCTGGCTACACCTTC. Translated: CASSQDLGSIPSGYTF.

This chain uses TRBV11-3 with TRBJ2-1; 11 bases line up with TRBD2. The V gene end was trimmed by 5 bases and the J gene end by 3 bases; junction bases not matched to a gene: 9. Per germline, CDR1 SGHNT and CDR2 YENEEA. There are 17 residues in the CDR3. The CDR3 spells CASSPGPGTSGYNEQFF. The CDR3 nucleotides are TGTGCCAGCAGCCCAGGCCCCGGGACTAGCGGCTACAATGAGCAGTTCTTC.